This T cell receptor (beta chain) was identified in a study of T-cell memory formation after mild COVID-19. This CDR3 region has 14 residues. Germline V gene lookup returns CDR1 DFQATT and CDR2 SNEGSKA (reference sequence). V shed 5 bases and J 4 bases; nucleotides not matched to a gene: 10. TCRdb reprocessed the 5' RACE reads via MiXCR and lists one record per CDR3 protein. The sample lists 210,000 or so distinct CDR3 sequences, around 26% occurring once. This clonotype was detected a few times. The sequence was obtained from an adult woman who had mild COVID-19 (a few samples of this study predate the infection). Cell type and time point are not known. The sequenced sample consisted of PBMCs or a T cell subset sorted from them (not recorded which). This chain links TRBV20-1 with TRBJ2-7, with TRBD1 matching 8 bases. This CDR3 is CSAGDRSVGYEQYF. The CDR3 DNA is TGCAGTGCTGGGGACAGGTCCGTGGGGTACGAGCAGTACTTC.